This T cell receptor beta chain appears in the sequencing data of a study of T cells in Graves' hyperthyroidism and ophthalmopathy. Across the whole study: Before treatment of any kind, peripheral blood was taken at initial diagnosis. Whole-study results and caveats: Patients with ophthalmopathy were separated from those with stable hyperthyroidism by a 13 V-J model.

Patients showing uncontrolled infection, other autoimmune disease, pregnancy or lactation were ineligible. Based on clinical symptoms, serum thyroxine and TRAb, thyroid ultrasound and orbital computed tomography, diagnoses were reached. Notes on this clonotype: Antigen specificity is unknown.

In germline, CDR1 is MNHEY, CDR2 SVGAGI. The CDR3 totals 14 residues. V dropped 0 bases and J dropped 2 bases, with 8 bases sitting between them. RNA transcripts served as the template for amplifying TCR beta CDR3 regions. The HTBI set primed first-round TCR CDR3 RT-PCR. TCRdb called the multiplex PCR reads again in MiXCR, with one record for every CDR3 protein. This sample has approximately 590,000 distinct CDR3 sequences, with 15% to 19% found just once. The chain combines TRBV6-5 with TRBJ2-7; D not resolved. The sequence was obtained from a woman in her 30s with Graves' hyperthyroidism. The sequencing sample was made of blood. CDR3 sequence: CASSYSRHTYEQYF. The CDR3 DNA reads TGTGCCAGCAGTTACTCCCGTCACACCTACGAGCAGTACTTC.